This TCR beta chain was sequenced for a study of blood T cell repertoires in COVID-19 (TCRdb year 2020). About the study as a whole: Samples from collaborators originated in the United States, Italy and Spain and spanned both the acute and convalescent phases of COVID-19. A de-identified subject ID, COVID-19 status, age in years and sex were almost always included in the sample metadata. The samples were drawn from two sources: the first 160 participants of the ongoing ImmuneRACE study, and 1,000 to 1,500 subjects contributed by 6 global collaborators. The material from the prospective study consisted of cDNA or gDNA derived from T cells, B-cell-depleted T cells, or PBMCs. Where HLA class I and class II types were available, the types were taken from metadata supplied by the sample provider, not from assay-based typing. The repertoires were made available in a free public database intended to serve as a resource for research on the immune response to SARS-CoV-2. The dataset comprised deeply sampled blood TCRbeta repertoires from subjects exposed to, actively infected with, or recovered from COVID-19. General conclusions and limits of the study: How much clinical and demographic metadata was included differed by source and by participant, and the metadata was provided uncurated.

Note on this clone: The target of this receptor is not known. Base qualities are missing; no much larger clone stands one base away.

TCRbeta CDR3 regions were amplified from genomic DNA by means of the immunoSEQ Assay, a bias-controlled multiplex PCR. The authors' pipeline ran thus. Nucleated cell counts per sample were estimated from amplification of reference gene primers within the assay. Sequence reads were collapsed and filtered to measure the absolute abundance of every unique TCRbeta CDR3 rearrangement. For each sample, productive Simpson clonality was calculated as the square root of Simpson's diversity index over productive rearrangements. In TCRdb, the immuneACCESS table is reduced to in-frame sequences with V and J assigned. These tables do not hold every clone; where another copy was compared, an unresolved V gene accounts for under half, and the others remain unexplained. V and J calls and clone size are copied from that table; D and trimming were computed from the DNA. The sample contains 110,000 to 150,000 clones, around nine tenths of them found a single time. The ten largest make up approximately 4.2% of the sample.

Whole blood was collected in K2EDTA tubes by collaborating institutions according to the institutions' own protocols. For TCRbeta analysis, collaborators shipped samples in one of three forms: frozen whole blood, isolated PBMCs, or DNA extracted from either of those sample types. The CDR3 runs 13 amino acids, cysteine and phenylalanine included. The DNA shown is the 39-base CDR3, in frame from base 1. CDR1 MNHEY and CDR2 SMNVEV are derived from the germline V gene (reference sequence). V and J lose 10 bases and 4 bases, and a span of 16 bases separates them. The V and J genes are TRBV27 and TRBJ1-2; the D gene assignment is ambiguous. The clonotype was recovered from a woman in her 40s with acute or convalescent COVID-19. The sample was peripheral blood. Here the CDR3 is given as CATSLVRAYGYTF. The bases are TGTGCCACCAGCTTGGTGAGGGCCTATGGCTACACCTTC.